The clone carrying this TCR beta chain turned up a few times. The data were obtained in a study of T cells in Graves' hyperthyroidism and ophthalmopathy. Regions amplified from RNA transcripts were the TCR beta CDR3 regions. First-round RT-PCR with HTBI primers amplified the TCR CDR3 region. MiXCR was run by TCRdb on the multiplex PCR reads, yielding one entry per CDR3 protein. The sample carries 620,000 or so distinct CDR3 sequences, more than 12% recorded once. The CDR3 extends over 14 amino acids. The V and J ends lost 6 bases and 5 bases respectively, with 18 bases between them. Germline lookup yields CDR1 DFQATT and CDR2 SNEGSKA (reference sequence).

Input material: blood. The sequence was collected from a woman aged 50 to 60 with Graves' ophthalmopathy. The chain employs TRBV20-1 and TRBJ2-3; D unclear. The DNA for the CDR3 is TGCAGTGCCCGGTTAGGTGGGCCGGGAGATACGCAGTATTTT. It translates to CSARLGGPGDTQYF.